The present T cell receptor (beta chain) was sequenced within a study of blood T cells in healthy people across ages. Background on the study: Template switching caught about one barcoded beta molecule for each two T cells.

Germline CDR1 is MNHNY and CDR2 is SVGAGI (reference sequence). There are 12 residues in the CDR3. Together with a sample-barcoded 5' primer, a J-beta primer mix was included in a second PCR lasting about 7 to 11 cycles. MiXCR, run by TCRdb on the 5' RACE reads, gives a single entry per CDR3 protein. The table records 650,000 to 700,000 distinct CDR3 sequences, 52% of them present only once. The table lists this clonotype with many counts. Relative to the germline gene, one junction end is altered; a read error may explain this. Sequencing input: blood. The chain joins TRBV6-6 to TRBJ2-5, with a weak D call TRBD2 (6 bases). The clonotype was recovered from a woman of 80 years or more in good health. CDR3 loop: CANSYGGETQYF. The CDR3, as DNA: TGTGCCAACAGTTACGGGGGAGAGACCCAGTACTTC.